These 27 T cell receptor beta chains were all obtained from the same sample, sequenced in a study of shared T cell receptors in the human thymus. Produced via immunoSEQ multiplex PCR; TCRdb's table is partial and in-frame only. The top ten clones hold about 0.0094% of a sample with hundreds of thousands of clones, 87% of them seen once. The data also belong to a second study, concerning human thymus T cells.

The sequencing input was thymocytes. Every receptor here comes from a boy under three years old with a congenital heart defect.

The rearrangement links TRBV7-2 to TRBJ2-3, with D possibly TRBD2 on 5 matching bases. CDR3 length: 14 amino acids. Germline values: CDR1 SGHTA, CDR2 FQGNSA. Trimming pared 4 bases from V and 1 base from J, leaving 9 bases between. For the CDR3, the DNA is TGTGCCAGCAGCTCATTAGCGCGCACAGATACGCAGTATTTT. It encodes CASSSLARTDTQYF.

This chain uses TRBV7-9 with TRBJ2-5, with D possibly matching TRBD1 (6 bases). This CDR3 has 15 residues. The V and J ends lost 5 bases and 2 bases respectively, with 15 bases between them. CDR1 and CDR2 from the germline V gene are SEHNR and FQNEAQ (reference sequence). This CDR3 is CASSQQGSGQETQYF. CDR3 coding DNA: TGTGCCAGCAGCCAACAGGGTTCGGGTCAAGAGACCCAGTACTTC. The full variable domain, its missing parts supplied by reference TRBV7-9 and TRBJ2-5, is DTGVSQNPRHKITKRGQNVTFRCDPISEHNRLYWYRQTLGQGPEFLTYFQNEAQLEKSRLLSDRFSAERPKGSFSTLEIQRTEQGDSAMYLCASSQQGSGQETQYFGPGTRLLVL.

The chain links TRBV7-8 to TRBJ2-5; 10 bases are a match to TRBD2. The J segment lost 3 bases and the V segment lost 5 bases, leaving 3 bases of the junction unmatched. The CDR3 sequence is 14 residues long. Germline-derived CDR1 and CDR2 are SGHVS and FQNEAQ. CDR3 in amino acids: CASSITSGKETQYF. The CDR3 nucleotides are TGTGCCAGCAGCATTACTAGCGGGAAAGAGACCCAGTACTTC.

The J gene is TRBJ1-2, the V gene TRBV6-5, with 7 bases aligning to TRBD1. Germline CDR1 MNHEY, CDR2 SVGAGI. The CDR3 has 16 amino acids. V lost 2 bases to trimming and J lost 2 bases; unmatched junction nucleotides: 8. The DNA for the CDR3 is TGTGCCAGCAGTTACAAGGCAGGGGGATCAAACTATGGCTACACCTTC. Its translation is CASSYKAGGSNYGYTF.

V gene TRBV5-1 combines with J gene TRBJ2-2, with D perhaps matching TRBD2 (7 bases). Per germline, CDR1 SGHRS and CDR2 YFSETQ. The germline V and J ends were trimmed by 3 bases and 4 bases, with 22 bases remaining between them. The CDR3 runs 18 residues. In nucleotides, the CDR3 is TGCGCCAGCAGCTGGGGGCCGGTAGCGGGCCATCCCACCGGGGAGCTGTTTTTT. Its translation is CASSWGPVAGHPTGELFF.

The V call is TRBV10-3, the J call TRBJ1-5, with D tentatively TRBD1 (6 bases). There are 16 residues in the CDR3. Trimming stripped 5 bases from V and 6 bases from J, with 20 bases between. From germline, CDR1 is ENHRY and CDR2 SYGVKD. This CDR3 is CAISPRDTLGSQPQHF. The CDR3 DNA is TGTGCCATCAGTCCCCGGGACACCTTAGGAAGTCAGCCCCAGCATTTT.

The V call is TRBV9, the J call TRBJ2-2; a possible D gene is TRBD2 (5 bases). The CDR3 is made up of 16 amino acids. The germline V and J ends were trimmed by 3 bases and 0 bases, with 12 bases remaining between them. The V gene's germline CDR1 is SGDLS and CDR2 YYNGEE. The CDR3 region is CASSARVATNTGELFF. The CDR3 DNA is TGTGCCAGCAGCGCGAGGGTGGCGACGAACACCGGGGAGCTGTTTTTT.

The V gene is TRBV27, the J gene TRBJ2-7; D uncertain. Germline values: CDR1 MNHEY, CDR2 SMNVEV (reference sequence). The V end was cut by 6 bases, the J end by 6 bases, with 15 bases between. The CDR3 runs 13 residues. CDR3 coding DNA: TGTGCCAGCAGCCCTATGAGCCGGGTCGAGCAGTACTTC. Translating it yields CASSPMSRVEQYF.

CDR3 nucleotides: TGCGCCAGCAGCCAAGATAGTGAGCTAGTTGCAACTAATGAAAAACTGTTTTTT. It codes for CASSQDSELVATNEKLFF. V and J are TRBV4-3 and TRBJ1-4; D gene unclear. The CDR3 totals 18 residues. Germline lookup yields CDR1 LGHNA and CDR2 YSLEER. Trimming pared 0 bases from V and 0 bases from J, leaving 14 bases between.

V usage is TRBV5-1 and J usage is TRBJ2-7, with TRBD1 matching 7 bases. The germline gives CDR1 SGHRS, CDR2 YFSETQ. This CDR3 comprises 15 residues. V gave up 4 bases and J gave up 2 bases; unmatched junction bases: 9. As DNA, the CDR3 is TGCGCCAGCAGCAATACAGGGGCCAAAACCTACGAGCAGTACTTC. It is translated as CASSNTGAKTYEQYF.

The chain uses TRBV5-1 and TRBJ2-5, with D unresolved. From germline, CDR1 is SGHRS and CDR2 YFSETQ. The V and J ends lost 3 bases and 3 bases respectively, with 12 bases between them. CDR3 size: 14 residues. CDR3: CASSSSGRKETQYF. The CDR3 DNA sequence: TGCGCCAGCAGCTCCTCTGGGCGAAAAGAGACCCAGTACTTC.

The chain couples TRBV6-1 to TRBJ2-1; the D gene is possibly TRBD2 (6 bases). This CDR3 region has 11 residues. V was shortened by 10 bases and J by 8 bases, with 12 bases between the two germline ends. The germline gives CDR1 MNHNS, CDR2 SASEGT. The CDR3 nucleotides read TGTGCCAACCGGGAGCGGGATGAGCAGTTCTTC. Translated: CANRERDEQFF.

The rearrangement joins TRBV2 to TRBJ2-7; 8 positions match TRBD1. The CDR3 sequence is 15 residues long. In germline, CDR1 is SNHLY, CDR2 FYNNEI. Unmatched junction bases numbered 10, after V lost 6 bases and J lost 3 bases. Written as DNA, the CDR3 is TGTGCCAGCAGACAGGGGGACTTAGACCTCTACGAGCAGTACTTC. Protein sequence: CASRQGDLDLYEQYF. The full variable domain, its missing parts supplied by reference TRBV2 and TRBJ2-7, is EPEVTQTPSHQVTQMGQEVILRCVPISNHLYFYWYRQILGQKVEFLVSFYNNEISEKSEIFDDQFSVERPDGSNFTLKIRSTKLEDSAMYFCASRQGDLDLYEQYFGPGTRLTVT.

This chain joins TRBV5-1 and TRBJ1-1; 8 bases are shared with TRBD1. The V gene's germline CDR1 is SGHRS and CDR2 YFSETQ. The CDR3 has 13 residues. Trimming removed 4 bases from V and 6 bases from J; junction bases left unmatched: 5. The CDR3 reads CASSMTGVPEAFF. In nucleotides, the CDR3 is TGCGCCAGCAGCATGACAGGGGTCCCTGAAGCTTTCTTT.

This clone was counted a single time. This rearrangement joins TRBV28 to TRBJ2-7, with TRBD1 matching 12 bases. The CDR3 is 18 residues long. Germline assignment: CDR1 MDHEN and CDR2 SYDVKM. V was clipped by 7 bases and J by 4 bases; unmatched bases: 17. DNA of the CDR3: TGTGCCAGCAACCGGGACAGGGGGCCCCACTGCCTTTGGTACGAGCAGTACTTC. Translation gives CASNRDRGPHCLWYEQYF.

On this clone: This same CDR3 is encoded by further DNA sequences in the sample. This chain joins TRBV2 and TRBJ1-4; D gene ambiguous. V lost 3 bases, J lost 4 bases, and 9 bases lay in between. This CDR3 spans 14 amino acids. CDR1 and CDR2 from the germline V gene are SNHLY and FYNNEI. The CDR3 region has the DNA TGTGCCAGCAGTGAGAGAGGGATTAATGAAAAACTGTTTTTT. This translates into CASSERGINEKLFF.

The rearrangement uses TRBV4-1 and TRBJ1-2, with D perhaps TRBD1 (5 bases). The CDR3 is 15 amino acids. The V and J ends lost 7 bases and 5 bases respectively, with 20 bases between them. Germline assignment: CDR1 MGHRA and CDR2 YSYEKL. CDR3: CASKPREVGGYGYTF. Written as DNA, the CDR3 is TGCGCCAGCAAGCCAAGAGAAGTCGGGGGATATGGCTACACCTTC.

This clone was observed a handful of times. The CDR3 nucleotides are TGTGCCAGCAGCCAAGCTCCTAGCGGTGGCACCGGGGAGCTGTTTTTT. This gives the protein CASSQAPSGGTGELFF. This sequence joins TRBV14 and TRBJ2-2; 7 positions agree with TRBD2. The V and J ends lost 1 base and 4 bases, in that order; junction bases with no gene match: 6. The CDR3 spans 16 residues. Per the germline V gene, CDR1 is SGHDN and CDR2 is FVKESK.

The rearrangement uses TRBV9 and TRBJ2-1, with TRBD2 identical over 12 bases. Trimming cost V 3 bases and J 9 bases; bases outside gene matches: 1. The CDR3 contains 13 residues. The germline gives CDR1 SGDLS, CDR2 YYNGEE. CDR3 sequence reads: CASSGLAGVEQFF. In DNA form, the CDR3 reads TGTGCCAGCAGCGGACTAGCGGGGGTTGAGCAGTTCTTC. The variable domain in full, with the rest retrieved from reference TRBV9 and TRBJ2-1, is DSGVTQTPKHLITATGQRVTLRCSPRSGDLSVYWYQQSLDQGLQFLIQYYNGEERAKGNILERFSAQQFPDLHSELNLSSLELGDSALYFCASSGLAGVEQFFGPGTRLTVL.

The chain employs TRBV10-3 and TRBJ1-1, with D tentatively TRBD1 (5 bases). The CDR3 has 13 residues. Deletions cut 7 bases from V and 2 bases from J, with 11 bases between. CDR1 and CDR2 (germline): ENHRY, SYGVKD. The CDR3 region has the DNA TGTGCCATCACAGACAGCCTCAACACTGAAGCTTTCTTT. As protein: CAITDSLNTEAFF.

The V call is TRBV4-3, the J call TRBJ2-1; 9 bases are shared with TRBD2. V lost 0 bases, J lost 6 bases, and 9 bases stayed unmatched. Looked up from germline, CDR1 is LGHNA and CDR2 is YSLEER. The CDR3 runs to 17 residues. The CDR3 protein is CASSQEGNSGSINEQFF. The DNA for the CDR3 is TGCGCCAGCAGCCAAGAAGGAAATAGCGGGAGCATCAATGAGCAGTTCTTC.

J is TRBJ2-3 and V is TRBV5-1, with D maybe TRBD1 (6 bases). Trimming took 1 base from V and 6 from J, leaving 12 bases between them. This CDR3 is built from 14 residues. Germline V gene sequence: CDR1 SGHRS, CDR2 YFSETQ. The CDR3 DNA follows: TGCGCCAGCAGCTTGAGAACAGGGATTGATACGCAGTATTTT. As protein: CASSLRTGIDTQYF.

The CDR3 here is CASSYATSRYTGELFF. Written as DNA, the CDR3 is TGTGCCAGCAGTTACGCGACTAGCAGATACACCGGGGAGCTGTTTTTT. The chain is built from TRBV6-5 and TRBJ2-2, with 7 bases aligning to TRBD2. This CDR3 contains 16 residues. With 2 bases clipped from V and 3 bases from J, the junction kept 6 bases outside the gene matches. In germline, CDR1 is MNHEY, CDR2 SVGAGI.

This sequence joins TRBV28 and TRBJ2-1; D is unclear. The CDR3 consists of 19 residues. Trimming took off 5 bases at V and 0 bases at J, with 23 bases between the two ends. Germline loops: CDR1 MDHEN, CDR2 SYDVKM. The CDR3 loop is CASSPRLYEAASSYNEQFF. DNA for the CDR3: TGTGCCAGCAGTCCACGTCTGTACGAAGCTGCGAGCTCCTACAATGAGCAGTTCTTC.

The chain employs TRBV15 and TRBJ1-1, with D possibly matching TRBD1 (5 bases). The CDR3 spans 13 residues. Germline CDR1 LNHNV, CDR2 YYDKDF (reference sequence). V dropped 5 bases and J dropped 8 bases, with 15 bases sitting between them. CDR3 coding DNA: TGTGCCACCAGCCAGCCGGGTGGACAAGAAGCTTTCTTT. It specifies CATSQPGGQEAFF.

The J gene is TRBJ2-2, the V gene TRBV5-1; 7 bases are a match to TRBD2. The trim removed 2 bases at V and 5 bases at J, leaving 9 bases unmatched. In germline, CDR1 is SGHRS, CDR2 YFSETQ. The CDR3 loop spans 16 amino acids. The CDR3 loop is CASSFSAGALTGELFF. The CDR3 DNA reads as TGCGCCAGCAGCTTTAGTGCGGGAGCGTTGACCGGGGAGCTGTTTTTT.

This chain links TRBV19 with TRBJ2-7, with TRBD2 identical over 10 bases. Looked up from germline, CDR1 is LNHDA and CDR2 is SQIVND (reference sequence). This CDR3 is built from 18 residues. Losses at the gene ends were 3 bases for V and 5 bases for J; bases not matched to a gene: 16. The CDR3 loop reads CASSIGGLARAPEDEQYF. CDR3 in DNA: TGTGCCAGTAGTATTGGGGGACTAGCGCGGGCCCCTGAAGACGAGCAGTACTTC.